These 18 T cell receptor beta chains were sequenced from one sample in a study of T cell responses to AZD1222 COVID-19 vaccine. Some clones are missing from TCRdb's copy, which holds only in-frame ones; the method was immunoSEQ multiplex PCR. The sample carries 65,000 to 95,000 clones, about 91% recorded once. The source material was peripheral blood, sampled on day 0 of MenACWY control vaccination. Receptors were obtained from an adult in good health.

V and J are TRBV9 and TRBJ1-1; no clear D. The V end was cut by 4 bases, the J end by 8 bases, with 21 bases between. The germline CDR1 and CDR2 sequences are SGDLS and YYNGEE. The CDR3 loop spans 15 amino acids. The CDR3 DNA reads as TGTGCCAGCAGCCCCCGTGAGGGAGGTCTTGTGGAAGCTTTCTTT. This codes for CASSPREGGLVEAFF. The full variable domain, rest sourced from reference TRBV9 and TRBJ1-1, is DSGVTQTPKHLITATGQRVTLRCSPRSGDLSVYWYQQSLDQGLQFLIQYYNGEERAKGNILERFSAQQFPDLHSELNLSSLELGDSALYFCASSPREGGLVEAFFGQGTRLTVV.

This rearrangement joins TRBV28 to TRBJ2-5; 8 nucleotides match TRBD1. V lost 7 bases and J lost 1; bases outside the gene matches: 5. This CDR3 comprises 14 residues. CDR1 and CDR2 from the germline V gene are MDHEN and SYDVKM. The CDR3, as DNA: TGTGCCAGCACCTCGGACAGGGCCCAAGAGACCCAGTACTTC. Translating it yields CASTSDRAQETQYF.

This chain connects TRBV7-2 to TRBJ1-3, with TRBD1 identical over 9 bases. Unmatched junction bases numbered 5, after V lost 0 bases and J lost 2 bases. CDR1 SGHTA and CDR2 FQGNSA come from the germline V gene. The CDR3 runs to 17 residues. CDR3 DNA: TGTGCCAGCAGCTTAGCGGGGACAGGGCGGACTGGAAACACCATATATTTT. Protein: CASSLAGTGRTGNTIYF.

The chain has TRBV5-1 and TRBJ2-1, with D possibly being TRBD2 (6 bases). Germline V CDR1 and CDR2: SGHRS, YFSETQ. The CDR3 contains 15 residues. The ends were cut back, 3 bases at V and 8 bases at J, with 18 bases in the middle. CDR3 nucleotides: TGCGCCAGCAGCTCCGGACTAACGAGGCGGGATGAGCAGTTCTTC. Translated: CASSSGLTRRDEQFF. Drawing the rest from reference TRBV5-1 and TRBJ2-1, the complete variable domain is KAGVTQTPRYLIKTRGQQVTLSCSPISGHRSVSWYQQTPGQGLQFLFEYFSETQRNKGNFPGRFSGRQFSNSRSEMNVSTLELGDSALYLCASSSGLTRRDEQFFGPGTRLTVL.

This clone has only one observation. This chain uses TRBV11-2 with TRBJ2-1; 7 bases line up with TRBD2. Per germline, CDR1 SGHAT and CDR2 FQNNGV. Losses at the gene ends were 4 bases for V and 9 bases for J; bases not matched to a gene: 9. CDR3 length: 14 residues. CDR3 DNA: TGTGCCAGCAGCTGGCAACTAGCGACTGGTGAGCAGTTCTTC. Translated: CASSWQLATGEQFF.

The rearrangement links TRBV6-2 or TRBV6-3 to TRBJ2-4; D gene uncertain. Germline CDR1 is MNHEY and CDR2 is SVGEGT. V lost 2 bases and J lost 0, with 8 bases in between. The length of the CDR3 is 15 residues. Here the CDR3 reads CASSYPERAKNIQYF. The CDR3 DNA follows: TGTGCCAGCAGTTACCCGGAGCGAGCCAAAAACATTCAGTACTTC.

This clone appeared a few times. This chain links TRBV18 with TRBJ1-5, with 9 nucleotides matching TRBD1. CDR1 KGHSH and CDR2 LQKENI come from the germline V gene. The CDR3 length is 15 residues. The V and J ends lost 4 bases and 6 bases, in that order; junction bases with no gene match: 7. The CDR3 is CASSRGTGKSQPQHF. DNA for the CDR3: TGTGCCAGCTCACGAGGGACAGGGAAAAGTCAGCCCCAGCATTTT.

V usage is TRBV18 and J usage is TRBJ1-5; D possibly corresponds to TRBD1 (6 bases). V dropped 2 bases and J dropped 5 bases, with 10 bases sitting between them. Germline V gives CDR1 KGHSH, CDR2 LQKENI. CDR3 length equals 14 residues. The CDR3 DNA follows: TGTGCCAGCTCACCATACAGGGAGCATCAGCCCCAGCATTTT. Its translation: CASSPYREHQPQHF.

The rearrangement links TRBV3-1 (or the pseudogene TRBV3-2) to TRBJ1-4, with 8 bases that match TRBD1. There are 16 residues in the CDR3. Germline assignment: CDR1 LGHDT and CDR2 YNNKEL (reference sequence). Trimming at V came to 3 bases and at J to 4 bases, leaving 7 bases not matched to a gene. CDR3 in DNA: TGTGCCAGCAGCCATGTTACAGGGGGAGTTAATGAAAAACTGTTTTTT. It is translated as CASSHVTGGVNEKLFF.

The chain uses TRBV2 and TRBJ2-5; 10 bases agree with TRBD2. The CDR3 consists of 15 residues. Germline CDR1 reads SNHLY; CDR2 reads FYNNEI. V trimming: 6 bases; J trimming: 4 bases; junction bases outside the gene matches: 8. The CDR3 nucleotides are TGTGCCAGCAGCCTGTCCGTAGCGGGAGGAGAGACCCAGTACTTC. Translating gives CASSLSVAGGETQYF. Variable domain in full (rest from reference TRBV2 and TRBJ2-5): EPEVTQTPSHQVTQMGQEVILRCVPISNHLYFYWYRQILGQKVEFLVSFYNNEISEKSEIFDDQFSVERPDGSNFTLKIRSTKLEDSAMYFCASSLSVAGGETQYFGPGTRLLVL.

The rearrangement links TRBV6-5 to TRBJ2-1; 7 bases align to TRBD1. V lost 7 bases, J lost 6 bases, and 12 bases stayed unmatched. CDR3 length: 15 residues. Germline loops: CDR1 MNHEY, CDR2 SVGAGI. The CDR3 DNA reads TGTGCCAGCACCCAACCACCCACAGGGGTCAATGAGCAGTTCTTC. Its protein product is CASTQPPTGVNEQFF.

The V and J genes are TRBV29-1 and TRBJ1-1; TRBD1 aligns across 7 bases. There are 14 residues in the CDR3. The germline V gene has CDR1 SQVTM and CDR2 ANQGSEA. J gave up 5 bases and V 0 bases, and 6 bases lay outside the gene matches. The CDR3 is CSVEEGQPRTEAFF. CDR3 bases: TGCAGCGTTGAAGAGGGACAGCCGAGGACTGAAGCTTTCTTT.

The chain is built from TRBV24-1 and TRBJ2-3; 7 nucleotides align to TRBD2. The CDR3 is made up of 17 amino acids. The J segment lost 2 bases and the V segment lost 4 bases, leaving 11 bases of the junction unmatched. Germline lookup yields CDR1 KGHDR and CDR2 SFDVKD. CDR3 in amino acids: CATSDSTSGRATDTQYF. In nucleotides, the CDR3 is TGTGCCACCAGTGACTCTACTAGTGGGAGGGCCACAGATACGCAGTATTTT.

The V and J genes are TRBV5-8 and TRBJ1-4, with D maybe TRBD1 (5 bases). Germline V gene lookup returns CDR1 SGHTS and CDR2 YDEGEE. V was clipped by 2 bases and J by 2 bases, with 10 bases between them. The CDR3 is made up of 15 amino acids. In DNA, the CDR3 is TGTGCCAGCAGCTTTCTCGGGGGGACTAATGAAAAACTGTTTTTT. Amino acids: CASSFLGGTNEKLFF. Based on the CDR3 plus reference TRBV5-8 and TRBJ1-4, the full variable domain is EAGVTQSPTHLIKTRGQQATLRCSPISGHTSVYWYQQALGLGLQFLLWYDEGEERNRGNFPPRFSGRQFPNYSSELNVNALELEDSALYLCASSFLGGTNEKLFFGSGTQLSVL.

V and J are TRBV9 and TRBJ1-3; D not resolved. Trimming removed 0 bases at V and 7 bases at J, with 5 bases between. This CDR3 comprises 12 residues. Germline V gives CDR1 SGDLS, CDR2 YYNGEE. DNA for the CDR3: TGTGCCAGCAGCGTAGCAGAGAACACCATATATTTT. Protein: CASSVAENTIYF. Full variable domain (missing parts from reference TRBV9 and TRBJ1-3): DSGVTQTPKHLITATGQRVTLRCSPRSGDLSVYWYQQSLDQGLQFLIQYYNGEERAKGNILERFSAQQFPDLHSELNLSSLELGDSALYFCASSVAENTIYFGEGSWLTVV.

This chain links TRBV10-3 with TRBJ1-2; D is unresolved. The length of the CDR3 is 12 residues. In germline, CDR1 is ENHRY, CDR2 SYGVKD. Deletions cut 0 bases from V and 4 bases from J, with 3 bases between. The DNA for the CDR3 is TGTGCCATCAGTGAGTCGGCCTATGGCTACACCTTC. Amino acids: CAISESAYGYTF.

This clone was seen once. The rearrangement links TRBV28 to TRBJ2-3; D may match TRBD1 or TRBD2 (6 bases each). Deletions cut 2 bases from V and 7 bases from J, with 16 bases between. Germline lookup yields CDR1 MDHEN and CDR2 SYDVKM. This CDR3 spans 15 amino acids. The CDR3 spells CASSLQGGTPHTQYF. Here the CDR3 DNA reads TGTGCCAGCAGTTTACAAGGGGGGACCCCTCATACGCAGTATTTT.

The chain combines TRBV28 with TRBJ2-7; 7 bases agree with TRBD2. Germline trimming cut 2 bases from V and 0 bases from J; bases unmatched to any gene: 4. Germline V gene data show CDR1 as MDHEN and CDR2 as SYDVKM. This CDR3 is 15 amino acids long. The CDR3 here is CASSLAGVGSYEQYF. Here the CDR3 DNA reads TGTGCCAGCAGTTTAGCGGGGGTAGGCTCCTACGAGCAGTACTTC.